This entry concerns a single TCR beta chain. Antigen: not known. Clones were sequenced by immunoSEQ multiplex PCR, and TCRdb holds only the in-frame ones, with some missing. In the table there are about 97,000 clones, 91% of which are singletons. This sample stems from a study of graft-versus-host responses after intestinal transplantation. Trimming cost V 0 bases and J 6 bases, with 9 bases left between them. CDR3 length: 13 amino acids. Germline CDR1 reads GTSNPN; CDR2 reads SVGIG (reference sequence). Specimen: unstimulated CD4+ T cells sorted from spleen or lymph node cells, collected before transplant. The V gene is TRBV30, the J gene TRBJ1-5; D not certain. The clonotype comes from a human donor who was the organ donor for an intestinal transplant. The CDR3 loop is CAWSVNRVQPQHF. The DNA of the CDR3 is TGTGCCTGGAGTGTTAACCGGGTTCAGCCCCAGCATTTT.